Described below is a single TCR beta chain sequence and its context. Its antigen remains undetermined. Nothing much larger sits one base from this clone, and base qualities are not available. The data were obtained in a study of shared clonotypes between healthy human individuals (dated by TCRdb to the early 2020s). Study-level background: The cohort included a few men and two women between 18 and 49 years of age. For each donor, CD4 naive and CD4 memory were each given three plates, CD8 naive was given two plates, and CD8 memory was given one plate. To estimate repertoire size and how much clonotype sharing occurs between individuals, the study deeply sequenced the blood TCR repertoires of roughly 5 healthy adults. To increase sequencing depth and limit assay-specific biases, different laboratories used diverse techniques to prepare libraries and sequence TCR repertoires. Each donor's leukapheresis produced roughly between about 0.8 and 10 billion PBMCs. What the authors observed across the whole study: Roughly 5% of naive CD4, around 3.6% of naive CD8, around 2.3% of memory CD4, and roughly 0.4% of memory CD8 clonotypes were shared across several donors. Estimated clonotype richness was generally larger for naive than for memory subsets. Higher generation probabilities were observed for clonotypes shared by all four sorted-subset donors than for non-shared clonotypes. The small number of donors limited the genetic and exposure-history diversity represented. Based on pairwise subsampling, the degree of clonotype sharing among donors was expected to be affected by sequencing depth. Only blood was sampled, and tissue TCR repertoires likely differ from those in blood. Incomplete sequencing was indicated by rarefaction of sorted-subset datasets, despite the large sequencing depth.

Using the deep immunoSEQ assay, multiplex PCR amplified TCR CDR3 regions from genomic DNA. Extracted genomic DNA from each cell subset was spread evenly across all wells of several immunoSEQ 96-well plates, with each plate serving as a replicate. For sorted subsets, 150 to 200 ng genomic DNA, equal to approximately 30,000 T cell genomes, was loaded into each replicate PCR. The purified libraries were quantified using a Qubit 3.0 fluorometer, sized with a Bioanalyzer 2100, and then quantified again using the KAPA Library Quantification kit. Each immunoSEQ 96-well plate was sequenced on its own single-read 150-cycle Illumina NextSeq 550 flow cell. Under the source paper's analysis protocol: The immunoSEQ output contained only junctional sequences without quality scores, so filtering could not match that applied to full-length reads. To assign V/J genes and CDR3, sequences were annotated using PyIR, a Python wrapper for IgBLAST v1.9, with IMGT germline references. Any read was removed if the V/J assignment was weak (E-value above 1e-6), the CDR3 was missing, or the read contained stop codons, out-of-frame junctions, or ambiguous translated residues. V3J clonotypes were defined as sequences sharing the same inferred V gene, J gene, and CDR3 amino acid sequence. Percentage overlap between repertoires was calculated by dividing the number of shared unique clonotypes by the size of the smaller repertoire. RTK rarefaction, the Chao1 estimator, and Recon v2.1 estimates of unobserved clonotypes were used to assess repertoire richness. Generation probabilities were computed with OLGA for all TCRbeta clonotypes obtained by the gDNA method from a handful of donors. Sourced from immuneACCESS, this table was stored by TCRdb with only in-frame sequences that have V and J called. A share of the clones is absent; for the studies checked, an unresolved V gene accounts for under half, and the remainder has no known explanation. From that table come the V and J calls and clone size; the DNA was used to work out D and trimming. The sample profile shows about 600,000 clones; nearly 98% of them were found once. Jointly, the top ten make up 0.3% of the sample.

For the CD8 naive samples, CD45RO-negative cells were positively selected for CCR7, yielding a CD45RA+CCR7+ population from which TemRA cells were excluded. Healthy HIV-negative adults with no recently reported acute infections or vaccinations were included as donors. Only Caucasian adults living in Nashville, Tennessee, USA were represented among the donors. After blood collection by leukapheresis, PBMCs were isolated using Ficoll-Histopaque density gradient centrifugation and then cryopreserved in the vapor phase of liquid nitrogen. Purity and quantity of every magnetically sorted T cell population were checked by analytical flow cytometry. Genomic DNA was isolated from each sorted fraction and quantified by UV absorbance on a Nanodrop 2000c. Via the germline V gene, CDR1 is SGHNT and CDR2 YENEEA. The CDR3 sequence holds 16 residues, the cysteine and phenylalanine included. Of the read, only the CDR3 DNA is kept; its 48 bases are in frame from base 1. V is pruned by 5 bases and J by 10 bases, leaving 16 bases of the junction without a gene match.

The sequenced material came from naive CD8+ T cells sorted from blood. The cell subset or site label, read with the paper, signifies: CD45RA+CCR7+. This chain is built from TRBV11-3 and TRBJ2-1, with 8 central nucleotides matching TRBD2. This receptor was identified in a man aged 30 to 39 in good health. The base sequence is TGTGCCAGCAGCCAATGGGTTAGCGGGGCCTCCAGGGAGCAGTTCTTC. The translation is CASSQWVSGASREQFF.